This record looks at one TCR beta chain sequence and its context. Other nucleotide sequences from this sample produce the same CDR3. The data are from a study of cytotoxic CD8 clonotypes in ibrutinib-treated CLL. The assay was immunoSEQ multiplex PCR, and TCRdb's table has in-frame clones only and misses some. Here the sample spans a few hundred thousand clones, roughly 70% being singletons. The J segment lost 5 bases and the V segment lost 4 bases, leaving 8 bases of the junction unmatched. The CDR3 totals 15 residues. From germline, CDR1 is MNHEY and CDR2 SMNVEV (reference sequence). This sequence was found in a human donor with chronic lymphocytic leukemia. The sequencing here drew on PBMCs, taken after 24 months of ibrutinib treatment. The chain couples TRBV27 to TRBJ2-5; 9 bases are shared with TRBD2. CDR3 coding DNA: TGTGCCAGCAGTTGGGGCGGGAGGGCCAGCGAGACCCAGTACTTC. Its protein product is CASSWGGRASETQYF.